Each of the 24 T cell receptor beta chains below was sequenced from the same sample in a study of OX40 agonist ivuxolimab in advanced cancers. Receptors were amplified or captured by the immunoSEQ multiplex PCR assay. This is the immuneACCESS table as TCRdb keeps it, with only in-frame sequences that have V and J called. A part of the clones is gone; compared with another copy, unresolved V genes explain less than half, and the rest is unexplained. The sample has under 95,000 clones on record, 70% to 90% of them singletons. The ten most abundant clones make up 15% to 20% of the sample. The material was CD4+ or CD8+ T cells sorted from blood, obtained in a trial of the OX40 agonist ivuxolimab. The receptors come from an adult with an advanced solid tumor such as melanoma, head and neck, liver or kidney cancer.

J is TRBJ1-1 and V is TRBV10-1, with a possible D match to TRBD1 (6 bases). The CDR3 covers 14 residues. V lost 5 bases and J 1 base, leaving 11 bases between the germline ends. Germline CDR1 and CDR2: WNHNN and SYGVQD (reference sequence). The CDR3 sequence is CASSQGMTNTEAFF. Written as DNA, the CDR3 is TGCGCCAGCAGTCAGGGGATGACGAACACTGAAGCTTTCTTT.

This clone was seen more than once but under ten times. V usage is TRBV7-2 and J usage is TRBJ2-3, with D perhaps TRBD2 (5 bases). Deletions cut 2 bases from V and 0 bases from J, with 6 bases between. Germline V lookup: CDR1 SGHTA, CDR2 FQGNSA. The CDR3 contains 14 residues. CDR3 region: CASSLWESTDTQYF. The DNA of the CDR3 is TGTGCCAGCAGCTTATGGGAGAGCACAGATACGCAGTATTTT.

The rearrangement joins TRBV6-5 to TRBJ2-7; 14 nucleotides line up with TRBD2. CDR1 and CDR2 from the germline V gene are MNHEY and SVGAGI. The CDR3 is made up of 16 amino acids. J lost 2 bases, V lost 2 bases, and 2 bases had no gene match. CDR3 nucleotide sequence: TGTGCCAGCAGTTACGAGACTAGCGGGAGGGCCTACGAGCAGTACTTC. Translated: CASSYETSGRAYEQYF.

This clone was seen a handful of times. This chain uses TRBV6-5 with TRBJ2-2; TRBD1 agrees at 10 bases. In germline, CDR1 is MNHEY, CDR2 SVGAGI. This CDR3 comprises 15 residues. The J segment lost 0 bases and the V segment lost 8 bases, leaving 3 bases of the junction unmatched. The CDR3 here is CASCGTGANTGELFF. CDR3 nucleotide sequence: TGTGCCAGCTGCGGGACAGGGGCGAACACCGGGGAGCTGTTTTTT.

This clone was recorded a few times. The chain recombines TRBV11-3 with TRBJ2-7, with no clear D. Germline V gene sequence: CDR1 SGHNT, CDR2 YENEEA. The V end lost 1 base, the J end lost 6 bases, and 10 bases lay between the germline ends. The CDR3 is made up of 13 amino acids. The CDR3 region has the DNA TGTGCCAGCAGCTTAGGTGGGGTTGGCGAGCAGTACTTC. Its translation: CASSLGGVGEQYF.

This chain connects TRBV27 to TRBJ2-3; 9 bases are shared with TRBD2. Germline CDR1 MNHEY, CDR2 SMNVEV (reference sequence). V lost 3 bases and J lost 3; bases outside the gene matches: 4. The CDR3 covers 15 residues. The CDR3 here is CASSFKAGGTDTQYF. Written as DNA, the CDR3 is TGTGCCAGCAGTTTCAAAGCGGGAGGTACAGATACGCAGTATTTT.

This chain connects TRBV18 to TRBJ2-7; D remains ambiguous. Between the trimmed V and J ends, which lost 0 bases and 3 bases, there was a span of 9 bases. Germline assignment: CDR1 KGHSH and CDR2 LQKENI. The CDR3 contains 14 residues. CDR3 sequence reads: CASSPPWTGYEQYF. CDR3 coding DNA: TGTGCCAGCTCACCACCGTGGACGGGCTACGAGCAGTACTTC.

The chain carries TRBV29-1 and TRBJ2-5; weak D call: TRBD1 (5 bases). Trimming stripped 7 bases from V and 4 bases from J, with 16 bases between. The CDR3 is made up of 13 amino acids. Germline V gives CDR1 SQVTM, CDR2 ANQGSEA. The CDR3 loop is CSGSPGAGETQYF. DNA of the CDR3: TGCAGCGGATCTCCTGGGGCTGGAGAGACCCAGTACTTC.

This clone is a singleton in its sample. Written as DNA, the CDR3 is TGTGCCAGCAGGAAAACCACAGGGGGCAGGGCTGAAGCTTTCTTT. Residues: CASRKTTGGRAEAFF. The V call is TRBV25-1, the J call TRBJ1-1; 9 bases are a match to TRBD1. CDR1 and CDR2 (germline): MGHDK, SYGVNS. V was pared by 6 bases and J by 6 bases, with 11 bases of the junction left unmatched. The CDR3 spans 15 residues.

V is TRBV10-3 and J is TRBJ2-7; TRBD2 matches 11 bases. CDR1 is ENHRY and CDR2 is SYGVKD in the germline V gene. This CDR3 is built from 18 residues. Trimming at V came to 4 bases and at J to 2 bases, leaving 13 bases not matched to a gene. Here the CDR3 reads CAISVGQGSSGRAYEQYF. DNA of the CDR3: TGTGCCATCAGTGTGGGGCAGGGAAGTAGCGGGAGGGCCTACGAGCAGTACTTC.

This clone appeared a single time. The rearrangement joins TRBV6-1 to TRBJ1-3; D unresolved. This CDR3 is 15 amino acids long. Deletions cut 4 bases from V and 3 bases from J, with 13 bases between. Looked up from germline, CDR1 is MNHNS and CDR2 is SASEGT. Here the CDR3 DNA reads TGTGCCAGCAGTGGGACGAGGGAAAGTGGAAACACCATATATTTT. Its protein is CASSGTRESGNTIYF.

CDR3 in amino acids: CASSQDRVGGANVLTF. The CDR3 DNA is TGCGCCAGCAGCCAAGATAGGGTGGGTGGGGCCAACGTCCTGACTTTC. The rearrangement uses TRBV4-1 and TRBJ2-6; D gene unclear. CDR1 is MGHRA, CDR2 YSYEKL, per germline. The V end lost 0 bases, the J end lost 3 bases, and 9 bases lay between the germline ends. The CDR3 contains 16 residues.

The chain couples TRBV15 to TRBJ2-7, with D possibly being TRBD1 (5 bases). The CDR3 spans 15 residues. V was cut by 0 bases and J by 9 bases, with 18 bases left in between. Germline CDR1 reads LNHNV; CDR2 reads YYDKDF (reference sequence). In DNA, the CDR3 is TGTGCCACCAGCAGAGATCGGACAACACCTTGGGGGCAGTACTTC. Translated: CATSRDRTTPWGQYF.

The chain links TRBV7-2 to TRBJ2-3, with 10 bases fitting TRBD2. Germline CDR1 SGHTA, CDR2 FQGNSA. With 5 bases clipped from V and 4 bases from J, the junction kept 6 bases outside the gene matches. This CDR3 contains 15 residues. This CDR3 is CASSQLAGDSDTQYF. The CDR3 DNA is TGTGCCAGCAGCCAGCTAGCGGGAGATTCAGATACGCAGTATTTT.

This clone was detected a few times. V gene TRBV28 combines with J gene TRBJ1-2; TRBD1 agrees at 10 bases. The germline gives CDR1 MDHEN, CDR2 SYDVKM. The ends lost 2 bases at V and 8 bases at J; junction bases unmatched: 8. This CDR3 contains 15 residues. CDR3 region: CASSLAGQGKRGYTF. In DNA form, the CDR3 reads TGTGCCAGCAGTTTAGCGGGACAGGGGAAGCGCGGCTACACCTTC.

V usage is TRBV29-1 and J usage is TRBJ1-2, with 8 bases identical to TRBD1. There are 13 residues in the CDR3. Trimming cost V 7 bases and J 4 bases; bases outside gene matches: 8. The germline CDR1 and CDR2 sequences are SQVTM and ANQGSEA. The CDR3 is CSAGQGGVYGYTF. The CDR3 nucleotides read TGCAGCGCCGGACAGGGAGGAGTCTATGGCTACACCTTC.

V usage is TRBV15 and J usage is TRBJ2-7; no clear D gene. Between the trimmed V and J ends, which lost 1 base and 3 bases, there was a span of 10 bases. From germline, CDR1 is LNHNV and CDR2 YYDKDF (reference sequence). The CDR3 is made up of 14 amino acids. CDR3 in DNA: TGTGCCACCAGCAGAGGTACCGCAATCTACGAGCAGTACTTC. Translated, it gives CATSRGTAIYEQYF.

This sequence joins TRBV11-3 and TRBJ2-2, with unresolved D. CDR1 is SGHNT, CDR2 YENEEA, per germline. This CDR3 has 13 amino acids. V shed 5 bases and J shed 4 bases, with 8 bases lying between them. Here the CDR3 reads CASSTTGTGELFF. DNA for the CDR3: TGTGCCAGCAGCACAACCGGCACCGGGGAGCTGTTTTTT.

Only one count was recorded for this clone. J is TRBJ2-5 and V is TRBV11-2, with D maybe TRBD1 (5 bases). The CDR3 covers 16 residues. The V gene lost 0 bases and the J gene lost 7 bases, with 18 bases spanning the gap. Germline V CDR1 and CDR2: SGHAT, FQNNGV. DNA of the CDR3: TGTGCCAGCAGCTTAGATTGGTGGCAGGGTGTTGGGACCCAGTACTTC. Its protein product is CASSLDWWQGVGTQYF.

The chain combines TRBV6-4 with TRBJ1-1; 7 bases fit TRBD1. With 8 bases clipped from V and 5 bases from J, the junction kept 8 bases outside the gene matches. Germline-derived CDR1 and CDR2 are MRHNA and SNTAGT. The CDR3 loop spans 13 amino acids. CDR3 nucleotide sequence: TGTGCCAGCGGACAGGTTGAGGGAACTGAAGCTTTCTTT. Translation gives CASGQVEGTEAFF.

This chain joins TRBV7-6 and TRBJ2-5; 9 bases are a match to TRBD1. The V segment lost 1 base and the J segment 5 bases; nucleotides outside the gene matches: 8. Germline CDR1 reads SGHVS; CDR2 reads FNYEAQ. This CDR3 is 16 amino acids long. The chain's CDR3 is CASSLVGTGSGETQYF. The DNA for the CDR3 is TGTGCCAGCAGCTTAGTAGGGACAGGGTCTGGTGAGACCCAGTACTTC.

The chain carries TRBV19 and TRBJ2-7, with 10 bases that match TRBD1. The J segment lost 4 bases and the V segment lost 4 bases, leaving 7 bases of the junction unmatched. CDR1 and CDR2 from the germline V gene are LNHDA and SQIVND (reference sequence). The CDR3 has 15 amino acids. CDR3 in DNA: TGTGCCAGTAGTACGGGGGACAGGGGAGTTTACGAGCAGTACTTC. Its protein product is CASSTGDRGVYEQYF.

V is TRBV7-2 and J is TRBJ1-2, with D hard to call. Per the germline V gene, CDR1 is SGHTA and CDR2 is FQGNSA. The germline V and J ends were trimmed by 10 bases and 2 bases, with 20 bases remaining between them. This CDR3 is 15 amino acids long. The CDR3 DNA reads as TGTGCCACCAGGCGGCCAGGCGAGACCAACTATGGCTACACCTTC. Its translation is CATRRPGETNYGYTF. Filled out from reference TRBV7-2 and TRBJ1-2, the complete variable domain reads GAGVSQSPSNKVTEKGKDVELRCDPISGHTALYWYRQSLGQGLEFLIYFQGNSAPDKSGLPSDRFSAERTGGSVSTLTIQRTQQEDSAVYLCATRRPGETNYGYTFGSGTRLTVV.

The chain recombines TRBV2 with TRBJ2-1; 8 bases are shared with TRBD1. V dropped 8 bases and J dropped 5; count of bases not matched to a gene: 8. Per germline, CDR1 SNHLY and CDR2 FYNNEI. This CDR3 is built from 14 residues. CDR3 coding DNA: TGTGCCAGCGGGGGCAGGACAGGGAACAATGAGCAGTTCTTC. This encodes CASGGRTGNNEQFF. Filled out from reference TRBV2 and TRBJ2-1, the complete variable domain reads EPEVTQTPSHQVTQMGQEVILRCVPISNHLYFYWYRQILGQKVEFLVSFYNNEISEKSEIFDDQFSVERPDGSNFTLKIRSTKLEDSAMYFCASGGRTGNNEQFFGPGTRLTVL.